A selection of T cell receptor beta chains follows, all from one sample in a study of OX40 agonist ivuxolimab in advanced cancers. Using immunoSEQ multiplex PCR, the repertoire was profiled, and TCRdb retains in-frame clones only, with some absent. The repertoire includes under 20,000 clones, approximately 83% of them detected once, and roughly two thirds sits in the top ten. The sample in question was CD4+ or CD8+ T cells sorted from blood, obtained in a trial of the OX40 agonist ivuxolimab. The receptors shown here come from an adult with an advanced solid tumor such as melanoma, head and neck, liver or kidney cancer. CDR3s leave out the opening cysteine and the closing phenylalanine or tryptophan.

V gene: TRBV2; CDR3 protein: ASTGTVDGYT
V gene: TRBV9; CDR3 protein: ASSDKLNTEAF
V gene: TRBV6-5; CDR3 protein: ASSPAELNEKLF
V gene: TRBV28; CDR3 protein: ASSSRTLDPYEQY
V gene: TRBV7-7; CDR3 protein: ASSLVPSGEQF
V gene: TRBV7-3; CDR3 protein: ASSLYPGGDEQF
V gene: TRBV2; CDR3 protein: ASSPPTGSGYT
V gene: TRBV5-1; CDR3 protein: ASSLARETQY
V gene: TRBV2; CDR3 protein: ASSSPGLEQF
V gene: TRBV19; CDR3 protein: ASSTGVDEQY
V gene: TRBV11-3; CDR3 protein: ASSRNYNSYEQY
V gene: TRBV6-5; CDR3 protein: ASSFRMNTEAF
V gene: TRBV5-5; CDR3 protein: ASSLGQGTTNEKLF
V gene: TRBV11-2; CDR3 protein: ASSWTQTYEQY
V gene: TRBV15; CDR3 protein: ATSRDRAGTTAYEQY
V gene: TRBV5-5; CDR3 protein: ASSLIGGSGELF
V gene: TRBV6-5; CDR3 protein: ASNLGIVTEAF
V gene: TRBV2; CDR3 protein: ASSAREDHGNEQF
V gene: TRBV2; CDR3 protein: ASRLLGQGNYGYT
V gene: TRBV5-6; CDR3 protein: ASSFRGQGATDTQY
V gene: TRBV5-6; CDR3 protein: ASSLGNRGGTGELF
V gene: TRBV14; CDR3 protein: ASSQDLTGVPGDEQF
V gene: TRBV19; CDR3 protein: ASRGNIDTQY
V gene: TRBV25-1; CDR3 protein: ASSQRGQGEKLF
V gene: TRBV19; CDR3 protein: ASSIARLTGELF
V gene: TRBV25-1; CDR3 protein: ASSEGGLGHGYT
V gene: TRBV5-4; CDR3 protein: ASSLETGGLDTIY
V gene: TRBV6-6; CDR3 protein: ASSYGTGVNEQY
V gene: TRBV5-8; CDR3 protein: ASSPSTTTSTDTQY
V gene: TRBV5-8; CDR3 protein: ASSLYGSYEQY
V gene: TRBV5-1; CDR3 protein: ASRTSGRAGTGELF
V gene: TRBV28; CDR3 protein: ASSPRLADYEQY
V gene: TRBV6-6; CDR3 protein: ASSWGSSYEQY